This TCR beta chain was identified in a study of shared clonotypes between healthy human individuals (dated by TCRdb to 2020 to 2021). Describing the broader study: A couple of women and three men aged 18 to 49 years were included in the cohort. Between about 0.8 and 9 billion PBMCs per donor were obtained by leukapheresis. Blood TCR repertoires of several healthy adults were deeply sequenced to estimate repertoire size and the extent of clonotype sharing between individuals. Libraries were prepared and TCR repertoires were sequenced by different laboratories using diverse techniques, in order to increase sequencing depth and limit assay-specific biases. Per donor, three plates each were used for CD4 naive and CD4 memory, two for CD8 naive, and one for CD8 memory.

Using the deep immunoSEQ assay, multiplex PCR amplified TCR CDR3 regions from genomic DNA. Genomic DNA extracted from each cell subset was distributed evenly over all wells of several immunoSEQ 96-well plates, and each plate served as one replicate. For sorted subsets, each replicate PCR was loaded with 200 ng genomic DNA, equivalent to approximately 27,000 T cell genomes. Purified libraries were quantified with a Qubit 3.0 fluorometer, sized on a Bioanalyzer 2100, and re-quantified with the KAPA Library Quantification kit. Every immunoSEQ 96-well plate was sequenced on a separate single-read 150-cycle Illumina NextSeq 550 flow cell. As for how the authors treated the data: Because only junctional sequences without quality scores were contained in the immunoSEQ output, filtering matching that applied to full-length reads could not be performed. To assign V/J genes and CDR3, sequences were annotated using PyIR, a Python wrapper for IgBLAST v1.9, with IMGT germline references. Reads were removed for weak V/J assignments (E-value above 1e-6), missing CDR3, stop codons, out-of-frame junctions, or ambiguous translated residues. V3J clonotypes were defined by identical inferred V gene, J gene, and CDR3 amino acid sequence. Percentage overlap between repertoires was calculated by dividing the number of shared unique clonotypes by the size of the smaller repertoire. RTK rarefaction, the Chao1 estimator, and Recon v2.1 estimates of unobserved clonotypes were used to assess repertoire richness. For all TCRbeta clonotypes obtained by the gDNA method from a handful of donors, generation probabilities were computed with OLGA. TCRdb obtained this table from immuneACCESS and retained in-frame rearrangements with V and J assigned. These tables miss some clones; where compared with another copy, unresolved V genes account for less than half of the shortfall, and the remainder is unexplained. From that table come the V and J calls and clone size; the DNA was used to work out D and trimming. The sample includes 550,000 to 850,000 clones, with roughly two thirds observed a single time. Around 1.8% of the sample is in the top ten clones.

General findings and caveats noted by the study authors: Sharing across a handful of donors was observed for approximately 5% of naive CD4, 3.5% of naive CD8, 2% to 2.5% of memory CD4, and roughly 0.4% of memory CD8 clonotypes. Higher generation probabilities were observed for clonotypes shared by all four sorted-subset donors than for non-shared clonotypes. Naive subsets generally had larger estimated clonotype richness than memory subsets. Sampling was restricted to blood, and TCR repertoires in tissues likely differ from the TCR repertoires found in blood. Incomplete sequencing was indicated by rarefaction of sorted-subset datasets, despite the large sequencing depth. Because the study included a small number of donors, the genetic and exposure-history diversity represented was limited. Based on pairwise subsampling, the degree of clonotype sharing among donors was expected to be affected by sequencing depth.

Healthy HIV-negative adults with no recently reported acute infections or vaccinations were included as donors. Only Caucasian adults living in Nashville, Tennessee, USA were represented among the donors. CD4+ T cells were enriched by magnetic negative selection, after which naive cells were positively selected on CD45RA and the negative fraction was taken as the memory subset. After blood collection by leukapheresis, PBMCs were isolated using Ficoll-Histopaque density gradient centrifugation and then cryopreserved in the vapor phase of liquid nitrogen. Purity and quantity of every magnetically sorted T cell population were checked by analytical flow cytometry. Genomic DNA was isolated from every sorted fraction and measured by UV absorbance on a Nanodrop 2000c. With regard to this clone: Its antigen is unknown. No base quality information exists; no much larger clone differs at one position.

The specimen was memory CD4+ T cells sorted from blood. The cell subset or site label, as the study defines it: CD45RA-negative fraction. This TCR was sampled from a woman in her 30s in good health.

The sequenced DNA is TGTGCCAGCAGTGACCAAGCCGCCGGATATTCAGGGAGGAATAGCAATCAGCCCCAGCATTTT. Its amino acids are CASSDQAAGYSGRNSNQPQHF. The chain is made from TRBV6-4 and TRBJ1-5; TRBD1 is possibly the D segment (5 matching bases). From cysteine to phenylalanine, the CDR3 is 21 amino acids long. Of all the DNA, just the CDR3 is kept, 63 bases in frame from base 1. CDR1 and CDR2, looked up from the germline V gene, are MRHNA and SNTAGT. Trimming costs V 2 bases and J 0 bases, and their ends lie 26 bases apart.